The sequence of this TCR beta chain was determined in a study of tumor and adjacent non-tumor tissue in lung cancer. This clonotype was observed once. One base away lies a much larger clone, so this may be a sequencing read error. The library came from three nested PCR rounds adapted from ARM-PCR protocols. TCRdb itself ran the multiplex PCR reads through MiXCR, one entry per CDR3 protein. The table lists roughly 120,000 distinct CDR3 sequences, around 75% of them singletons. The CDR3 has 15 residues. Germline V gene lookup returns CDR1 DFQATT and CDR2 SNEGSKA (reference sequence). RNA was extracted from bulk tissue without any cell sorting.

The receptor was isolated from a woman aged 55-70 years with non-small cell lung cancer. The chain couples TRBV20-1 to TRBJ2-7; no clear D. The sequencing input was lung tumor tissue. The CDR3 DNA follows: TGCAATGCTAGAGACGCCAGCGCTTATACGTGGGAGCAGTACTTC. Its translation: CNARDASAYTWEQYF.